This T cell receptor (beta chain) came from a study of blood T cells in healthy people across ages. The second PCR ran about 6 to 12 cycles with a sample-barcoded 5' primer and J-beta primers. Each cDNA was tagged by a template-switch adaptor containing 12 random nucleotides. MiXCR, applied by TCRdb to the 5' RACE reads, yields one record per CDR3 protein. The data contain 2 million or so distinct CDR3 sequences, around 48% of them seen just once; the ten biggest clones take up around 2.1%. The CDR3 has 12 amino acids. Germline V gene lookup returns CDR1 MDHEN and CDR2 SYDVKM. Sequencing was performed on blood. The chain links TRBV28 to TRBJ2-5; the match to TRBD1 covers 9 bases. The DNA end lines up better with TRBJ2-7; the J call may be wrong. This TCR came from a woman aged 40 to 50 in good health. The CDR3 coding sequence is TGTGCCAGCAGGGGACAGGGAGGCGAGCAGTACTTC. Amino acid sequence: CASRGQGGEQYF.